These 9 T cell receptor beta chains originate from one sample sequenced in a study of blood T cells in healthy people across ages. PCR was performed a second time for roughly 7 to 12 cycles using a sample-barcoded 5' primer and a J-beta primer mix. TCRdb re-derived calls from the 5' RACE reads in MiXCR, one entry per CDR3 protein. The sample consists of about 640,000 distinct CDR3 sequences, around 54% of them appearing once. Sample: blood. The receptors stem from a man in his sixties in good health.

The chain recombines TRBV20-1 with TRBJ1-2; 7 bases agree with TRBD1. V lost 0 bases and J lost 3; bases outside the gene matches: 13. This CDR3 contains 17 residues. Germline V gene sequence: CDR1 DFQATT, CDR2 SNEGSKA (reference sequence). The CDR3 loop reads CSARDLMTGNRDYGYTF. The CDR3 region has the DNA TGCAGTGCTAGAGATCTTATGACAGGGAACAGGGACTATGGCTACACCTTC.

This clonotype has at least ten counts. The CDR3 DNA is TGTGCCAGCAGCCCCAACCCTGGAAGAGCCAAAAACATTCAGTACTTC. Protein product: CASSPNPGRAKNIQYF. The chain carries TRBV3-1 and TRBJ2-4; D is undetermined. The V end was cut by 4 bases, the J end by 0 bases, with 13 bases between. CDR3 size: 16 residues. Germline CDR1 is LGHDT and CDR2 is YNNKEL (reference sequence).

The genes are TRBV5-1 and TRBJ2-6; 8 nucleotides agree with TRBD2. The J segment lost 0 bases and the V segment lost 3 bases, leaving 11 bases of the junction unmatched. Germline CDR1 and CDR2: SGHRS and YFSETQ. This CDR3 has 19 amino acids. In nucleotides, the CDR3 is TGCGCCAGCAGCTCAGGCCGGGAGGGCCTAAGCTCTGGGGCCAACGTCCTGACTTTC. Translation gives CASSSGREGLSSGANVLTF.

The chain recombines TRBV18 with TRBJ1-1, with D perhaps TRBD1 (6 bases). With 6 bases removed from V and 1 base from J, the gap between germline ends came to 9 bases. CDR1 is KGHSH, CDR2 LQKENI, per germline. This CDR3 has 13 amino acids. This CDR3 reads CASSGQKNTEAFF. DNA of the CDR3: TGTGCCAGCTCCGGACAGAAGAACACTGAAGCTTTCTTT.

This clonotype was observed a handful of times. In nucleotides, the CDR3 is TGTGCCAGCAGTTACTCCGGGGCCGGTAGCTATGGCTACACCTTC. This translates into CASSYSGAGSYGYTF. This chain connects TRBV6-5 to TRBJ1-2; D may be TRBD1 (5 bases). With 0 bases removed from V and 4 bases from J, the gap between germline ends came to 12 bases. The CDR3 runs 15 residues. The germline CDR1 and CDR2 sequences are MNHEY and SVGAGI.

The rearrangement links TRBV28 to TRBJ2-5; D might be TRBD1 or TRBD2, each matching 5 bases. The CDR3 sequence is 17 residues long. Trimming pared 5 bases from V and 0 bases from J, leaving 19 bases between. Per germline, CDR1 MDHEN and CDR2 SYDVKM. The CDR3: CASSPSPMGVYQETQYF. The CDR3 DNA is TGTGCCAGCAGTCCATCGCCGATGGGGGTGTACCAAGAGACCCAGTACTTC.

The chain has TRBV2 and TRBJ2-7; D is perhaps TRBD2 (6 bases). The CDR3 has 14 residues. Germline V gene lookup returns CDR1 SNHLY and CDR2 FYNNEI. V was shortened by 6 bases and J by 0 bases, with 12 bases between the two germline ends. The CDR3 sequence is CASRPVTSSYEQYF. The CDR3 DNA is TGTGCCAGCAGGCCCGTGACTAGCTCCTACGAGCAGTACTTC.

This clonotype was seen more than once but under ten times. This chain joins TRBV27 and TRBJ2-5; possibly TRBD1 for D (6 bases). Trimming shortened V by 7 bases and J by 1 base, and 10 bases separated the two germline ends. The germline gives CDR1 MNHEY, CDR2 SMNVEV (reference sequence). The CDR3 is 13 amino acids. The CDR3 here is CASKRDIQETQYF. CDR3 DNA: TGTGCCAGCAAAAGGGACATCCAAGAGACCCAGTACTTC.

This clonotype was observed a handful of times. The chain links TRBV5-1 to TRBJ2-7; D unclear. The CDR3 sequence is 17 residues long. Per the germline V gene, CDR1 is SGHRS and CDR2 is YFSETQ. V was trimmed by 0 bases and J by 2 bases, leaving 18 bases between them. This CDR3 is CASSLGSGPPLPYEQYF. CDR3 coding DNA: TGCGCCAGCAGCTTGGGGTCCGGGCCCCCCCTCCCCTACGAGCAGTACTTC.